Described below is a single T cell receptor beta chain sequence and its context. Per the authors' pipeline: Amplification of reference gene primers provided the estimated nucleated cell counts. The protocol was immunoSEQ multiplex PCR, while the TCRdb copy is restricted to in-frame clones and leaves out a portion. That table furnishes V, J and clone size, whereas the DNA furnished D and trimming. The table shows about 280,000 clones, with less than 90% occurring only once. The data were obtained in a study of blood T cell repertoires in COVID-19. Overall study context: Sources were T cells, B-cell-depleted T cells, or PBMCs; the material itself was cDNA or gDNA.

This CDR3 contains 15 residues. Germline V CDR1 and CDR2: KGHSH, LQKENI. The germline V and J ends were trimmed by 2 bases and 2 bases, with 11 bases remaining between them. The sequence derives from a human donor in a cohort sampled during active COVID-19. The sequenced sample was peripheral blood. The chain recombines TRBV18 with TRBJ2-3; possibly TRBD2 for D (7 bases). As DNA, the CDR3 is TGTGCCAGCTCACCAGGAGGGGGGGACACAGATACGCAGTATTTT. This translates into CASSPGGGDTDTQYF.